This T cell receptor beta chain was identified in a study of blood T cell repertoires in COVID-19. This clone appeared a few times. Only in-frame clones appear in the TCRdb table, and some are missing; sequencing was by immunoSEQ multiplex PCR. This table has 40,000 to 50,000 clones, around 84% appearing once. This CDR3 comprises 12 residues. V shed 10 bases, J shed 9 bases, and the junction held 6 bases outside the gene matches. Germline CDR1 reads WNHNN; CDR2 reads SYGVQD (reference sequence). The sequencing sample was made of peripheral blood. This receptor was obtained from a man between 70 and 80 years old with acute or convalescent COVID-19. The chain couples TRBV10-1 to TRBJ2-1; 10 nucleotides align to TRBD2. CDR3 DNA: TGCGCCATCAGCTTAGCGGGGGGTGAGCAGTTCTTC. Its protein product is CAISLAGGEQFF.